The 13 T cell receptor beta chains in this list originate from one sample, sequenced in a study of blood T cell repertoires in COVID-19. TCRdb's copy holds only in-frame clones and misses some; the assay was immunoSEQ multiplex PCR. This sample has under 90,000 clones, with 70% to 90% found just once. Sequencing used peripheral blood. The source is a man aged 55 to 70 with acute or convalescent COVID-19.

The genes are TRBV27 and TRBJ1-4; TRBD1 agrees at 9 bases. CDR3 length: 15 amino acids. Germline loops: CDR1 MNHEY, CDR2 SMNVEV (reference sequence). With 1 base clipped from V and 8 bases from J, the junction kept 5 bases outside the gene matches. The CDR3 spells CASSLYPGTGEKLFF. The CDR3 DNA reads as TGTGCCAGCAGTTTATACCCAGGGACAGGGGAAAAACTGTTTTTT.

The chain carries TRBV2 and TRBJ1-2; D uncertain. The CDR3 runs 11 residues. Trimming took 5 bases from V and 5 from J, leaving 6 bases between them. The germline gives CDR1 SNHLY, CDR2 FYNNEI. For the CDR3, the DNA is TGTGCCAGCAGTTTAGTATATGGCTACACCTTC. Its translation: CASSLVYGYTF.

This clone was detected once. The V gene is TRBV4-1, the J gene TRBJ2-1, with TRBD2 as a possible D gene (6 bases). This CDR3 has 16 residues. V was trimmed by 1 base and J by 10 bases, leaving 20 bases between them. CDR1 is MGHRA, CDR2 YSYEKL, per germline. Here the CDR3 DNA reads TGCGCCAGCAGCCAAGCCGCTGCCGGGGGACCCCAAGAGCAGTTCTTC. Its protein is CASSQAAAGGPQEQFF.

The rearrangement uses TRBV7-2 and TRBJ1-2; tentative D call: TRBD1 (5 bases). V shed 6 bases and J shed 4 bases, with 12 bases lying between them. This CDR3 region has 13 residues. In germline, CDR1 is SGHTA, CDR2 FQGNSA. DNA of the CDR3: TGTGCCAGCAGTTTCCCAGGGTTCTATGGCTACACCTTC. Its translation is CASSFPGFYGYTF.

The rearrangement joins TRBV6-5 to TRBJ2-6; D gene unclear. The CDR3 loop spans 13 amino acids. Germline V gene sequence: CDR1 MNHEY, CDR2 SVGAGI. Deletions cut 8 bases from V and 0 bases from J, with 5 bases between. CDR3 region: CASFSSGANVLTF. The CDR3 region has the DNA TGTGCCAGCTTCAGCTCTGGGGCCAACGTCCTGACTTTC.

The chain is built from TRBV13 and TRBJ2-5; unclear D gene. Germline loops: CDR1 PRHDT, CDR2 FYEKMQ (reference sequence). The CDR3 totals 14 residues. The V gene lost 2 bases and the J gene lost 5 bases, with 12 bases spanning the gap. As DNA, the CDR3 is TGTGCCAGCAGCTTAAGTACTGGTTTTGAGACCCAGTACTTC. Translating it yields CASSLSTGFETQYF. Complete variable domain (other parts from reference TRBV13 and TRBJ2-5): AAGVIQSPRHLIKEKRETATLKCYPIPRHDTVYWYQQGPGQDPQFLISFYEKMQSDKGSIPDRFSAQQFSDYHSELNMSSLELGDSALYFCASSLSTGFETQYFGPGTRLLVL.

This clone was picked up one time. The CDR3 coding sequence is TGTGCCTGGAGTGCGGGCAGATCGGGGGGCTACACCTTC. Its protein product is CAWSAGRSGGYTF. The rearrangement uses TRBV30 and TRBJ1-2; D is ambiguous. This CDR3 spans 13 amino acids. The germline V gene has CDR1 GTSNPN and CDR2 SVGIG (reference sequence). Trimming stripped 1 base from V and 8 bases from J, with 14 bases between.

The CDR3 region has the DNA TGTGCCAGCTCATCAACAGGGCAGGAAGCTTTCTTT. It translates to CASSSTGQEAFF. The rearrangement joins TRBV18 to TRBJ1-1; the D gene is possibly TRBD1 (6 bases). This CDR3 comprises 12 residues. The germline V and J ends were trimmed by 5 bases and 8 bases, with 12 bases remaining between them. CDR1 is KGHSH, CDR2 LQKENI, per germline.

This rearrangement joins TRBV6-5 to TRBJ1-2; 7 bases are shared with TRBD1. V was clipped by 5 bases and J by 4 bases; unmatched bases: 4. The CDR3 extends over 13 amino acids. Germline V gene lookup returns CDR1 MNHEY and CDR2 SVGAGI. The CDR3 DNA reads as TGTGCCAGCAGTCGACAGGGTTTCTATGGCTACACCTTC. This gives the protein CASSRQGFYGYTF.

The genes are TRBV7-2 and TRBJ2-2, with 7 bases matching TRBD1. The V segment lost 3 bases and the J segment 0 bases; nucleotides outside the gene matches: 7. CDR1 and CDR2 from the germline V gene are SGHTA and FQGNSA. This CDR3 is 17 amino acids long. In nucleotides, the CDR3 is TGTGCCAGCAGCTTCCCTACGACAGGGACGAACACCGGGGAGCTGTTTTTT. Its protein is CASSFPTTGTNTGELFF.

V gene TRBV19 combines with J gene TRBJ2-4; 13 nucleotides align to TRBD2. CDR3 length: 18 amino acids. The germline V gene encodes CDR1 LNHDA and CDR2 SQIVND (reference sequence). V lost 1 base, J lost 0 bases, and 3 bases stayed unmatched. CDR3 in amino acids: CASSIGLAGGLAKNIQYF. CDR3 DNA sequence: TGTGCCAGTAGTATAGGACTAGCGGGGGGACTAGCCAAAAACATTCAGTACTTC.

V and J are TRBV7-2 and TRBJ1-1; D unresolved. Trimming pared 4 bases from V and 5 bases from J, leaving 23 bases between. Germline assignment: CDR1 SGHTA and CDR2 FQGNSA. The CDR3 loop spans 17 amino acids. The CDR3 protein is CASSYRNVALMSTEAFF. The CDR3 nucleotides read TGTGCCAGCAGCTACAGAAACGTGGCTTTGATGAGTACTGAAGCTTTCTTT.

The V gene is TRBV5-1, the J gene TRBJ2-5; 12 positions match TRBD2. This CDR3 has 14 residues. J gave up 5 bases and V 3 bases, and 2 bases lay outside the gene matches. Germline V gives CDR1 SGHRS, CDR2 YFSETQ. CDR3 in amino acids: CASSSGTSGETQYF. The CDR3 coding sequence is TGCGCCAGCAGCTCCGGGACTAGCGGGGAGACCCAGTACTTC.